The 8 T cell receptor beta chains in this list originate from one sample, sequenced in a study of Graves' ophthalmopathy and Graves' hyperthyroidism. Using RNA transcripts, the TCR beta CDR3 regions were amplified. RT-PCR with HTBI primers came first, then second-round multiplex PCR. TCRdb redid the calling of the multiplex PCR reads with MiXCR, one entry per CDR3 protein. In the table there are hundreds of thousands of distinct CDR3 sequences, around 21% of which are singletons. Sequencing was done on a sample of peripheral blood. These receptors all come from a woman aged 18-29 years with stable Graves' hyperthyroidism.

This clonotype was seen a handful of times. At one end, the junction sequence differs from germline, possibly due to a read error. The genes are TRBV24-1 and TRBJ2-7; possibly TRBD2 for D (5 bases). Germline CDR1 KGHDR, CDR2 SFDVKD. The length of the CDR3 is 11 residues. CDR3: CATSRGNEQDF. The CDR3 coding sequence is TGTGCCACCAGTAGAGGGAACGAGCAGGACTTC.

This clonotype has at least ten counts. The J gene is TRBJ2-7, the V gene TRBV25-1; 8 bases match TRBD2. The CDR3 covers 15 residues. Germline CDR1 is MGHDK and CDR2 is SYGVNS. V shed 1 base and J 3 bases; nucleotides not matched to a gene: 5. The CDR3 region has the DNA TGTGCCAGCAGTGAATCCGGGAGGGCTAGCTACGAGCAGTACTTC. As protein: CASSESGRASYEQYF.

This chain uses TRBV6-5 with TRBJ2-5; TRBD1 might be the D (6 bases). This CDR3 comprises 15 residues. The V gene lost 2 bases and the J gene lost 1 base, with 11 bases spanning the gap. From germline, CDR1 is MNHEY and CDR2 SVGAGI. The CDR3 region is CASSYPQGIQETQYF. The CDR3 bases are TGTGCCAGCAGTTACCCCCAGGGGATCCAAGAGACCCAGTACTTC.

This clonotype has only a few counts. This rearrangement joins TRBV12-3 or TRBV12-4 to TRBJ2-5, with TRBD1 matching over 7 bases. V dropped 3 bases and J dropped 4; count of bases not matched to a gene: 5. This CDR3 has 14 amino acids. The CDR3 nucleotides are TGTGCCAGCAGTTTCCCGGGACAGCTAGAGACCCAGTACTTC. Translated, it gives CASSFPGQLETQYF.

This clonotype has a count of ten or more. The CDR3, as DNA: TGTGCCAGCAGCCTCGGGCCGGGAGGGCCTTTAGAGACCCAGTACTTC. This codes for CASSLGPGGPLETQYF. The chain carries TRBV7-2 and TRBJ2-5; TRBD2 aligns across 8 bases. The J segment lost 4 bases and the V segment lost 5 bases, leaving 12 bases of the junction unmatched. Germline loops: CDR1 SGHTA, CDR2 FQGNSA. The CDR3 spans 16 residues.

The chain links TRBV28 to TRBJ1-1; D is unclear. CDR3 size: 14 residues. V gave up 7 bases and J gave up 6 bases, with 18 bases separating them. CDR1 and CDR2 from the germline V gene are MDHEN and SYDVKM. The CDR3 protein is CASTKTLIVAEAFF. DNA for the CDR3: TGTGCCAGCACCAAGACCCTCATTGTCGCTGAAGCTTTCTTT.

This clonotype was detected ten times or more. The J gene is TRBJ1-1, the V gene TRBV2, with TRBD1 matching over 10 bases. From germline, CDR1 is SNHLY and CDR2 FYNNEI. The CDR3 is made up of 13 amino acids. J was trimmed by 3 bases and V by 6 bases; bases with no gene match: 1. CDR3 amino acids: CASRDRGDTEAFF. Written as DNA, the CDR3 is TGTGCCAGCAGGGACAGGGGGGACACTGAAGCTTTCTTT.

This clonotype was observed many times. The rearrangement uses TRBV12-3 or TRBV12-4 and TRBJ1-2; D is undetermined. The CDR3 spans 13 residues. V was pared by 6 bases and J by 3 bases, with 11 bases between. CDR3 sequence reads: CASSPESYYGYTF. CDR3 sequence (DNA): TGTGCCAGCAGCCCGGAAAGCTACTATGGCTACACCTTC.